This T cell receptor beta chain was captured by sequencing in a study of radiation and T cells in renal cell carcinoma. Overall study: Nephrectomy followed 15 Gy stereotactic body radiation by 4 weeks.

Clones were read by immunoSEQ multiplex PCR, and TCRdb kept only the in-frame ones, dropping some. The table records approximately 150,000 clones, roughly 80% of them present only once. This clone was picked up many times. Time point here: baseline pretreatment blood. Noted treatment: 15 Gy SBRT to primary tumor, nephrectomy 4 weeks later. Serial blood draws occurred at baseline and 2 and 4 weeks post-SBRT. Sequencing was performed on blood, taken from a patient whose treatment included radiotherapy and nephrectomy. This receptor was taken from a woman aged 50 to 65 with renal cell carcinoma.

CDR3 region: CASSLVYGTGYTF. The CDR3 bases are TGTGCCAGCAGTTTAGTTTACGGTACTGGCTACACCTTC. The chain employs TRBV28 and TRBJ1-2; D gene ambiguous. CDR1 MDHEN and CDR2 SYDVKM come from the germline V gene. V lost 2 bases, J lost 7 bases, and 11 bases lay in between. The CDR3 has 13 amino acids.